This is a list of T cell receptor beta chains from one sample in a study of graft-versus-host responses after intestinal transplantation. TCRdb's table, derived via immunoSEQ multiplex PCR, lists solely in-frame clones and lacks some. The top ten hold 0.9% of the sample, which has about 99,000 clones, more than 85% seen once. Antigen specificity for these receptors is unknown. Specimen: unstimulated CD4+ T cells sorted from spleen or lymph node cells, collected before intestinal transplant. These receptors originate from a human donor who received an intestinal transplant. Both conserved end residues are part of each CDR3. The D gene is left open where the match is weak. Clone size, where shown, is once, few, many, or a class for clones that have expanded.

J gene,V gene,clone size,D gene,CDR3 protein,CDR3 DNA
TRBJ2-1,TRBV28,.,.,CASSLSLQRYNEQFF,TGTGCCAGCAGTTTGAGTCTGCAGAGATACAATGAGCAGTTCTTC
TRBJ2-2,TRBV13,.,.,CASSLSGIGTGELFF,TGTGCCAGCAGCTTATCAGGGATAGGCACCGGGGAGCTGTTTTTT
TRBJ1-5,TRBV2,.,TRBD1,CASSAGGDQPQHF,TGTGCCAGCAGTGCAGGGGGGGACCAGCCCCAGCATTTT
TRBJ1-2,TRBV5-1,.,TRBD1,CASSALLTGEAYGYTF,TGCGCCAGCAGCGCGCTCTTAACAGGGGAGGCCTATGGCTACACCTTC
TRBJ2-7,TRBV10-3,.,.,CAISRQNYEQYF,TGTGCCATCAGTAGGCAGAACTACGAGCAGTACTTC
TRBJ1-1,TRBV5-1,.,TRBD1,CASSPRTGSLRGTEAFF,TGCGCCAGCAGCCCACGGACAGGTTCGCTTAGGGGCACTGAAGCTTTCTTT
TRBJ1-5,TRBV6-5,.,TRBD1,CASRQGRGNQPQHF,TGTGCCAGCAGACAGGGGAGGGGCAATCAGCCCCAGCATTTT
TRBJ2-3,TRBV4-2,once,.,CASSQDRGGGTDTQYF,TGTGCCAGCAGCCAAGATAGGGGGGGAGGCACAGATACGCAGTATTTT
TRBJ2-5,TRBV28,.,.,CASSLGTIQETQYF,TGTGCCAGCAGTCTCGGGACCATTCAAGAGACCCAGTACTTC
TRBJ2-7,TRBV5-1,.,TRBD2,CASSYAGTSASYEQYF,TGCGCCAGCAGTTACGCCGGGACTAGCGCATCCTACGAGCAGTACTTC
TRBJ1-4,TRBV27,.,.,CASSQWGGSSEKLFF,TGTGCCAGCAGCCAATGGGGGGGATCGAGTGAAAAACTGTTTTTT
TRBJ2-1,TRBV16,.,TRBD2,CASSQQPIAGVTNEQFF,TGTGCCAGCAGCCAACAGCCCATAGCGGGAGTTACCAATGAGCAGTTCTTC
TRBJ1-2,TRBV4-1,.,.,CASSLDTPLYGYTF,TGCGCCAGCAGCCTTGACACCCCCCTCTATGGCTACACCTTC
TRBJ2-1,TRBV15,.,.,CATSRVYGDNEQFF,TGTGCCACCAGCAGAGTGTACGGCGACAATGAGCAGTTCTTC
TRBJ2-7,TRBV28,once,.,CASSYPSRARYEQYF,TGTGCCAGCAGTTATCCTTCGAGGGCGAGGTACGAGCAGTACTTC
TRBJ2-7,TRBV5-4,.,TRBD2,CASSLAGGIYEQYF,TGTGCCAGCAGCTTAGCGGGGGGGATCTACGAGCAGTACTTC
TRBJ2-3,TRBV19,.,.,CASKIWAGADTQYF,TGTGCCAGTAAGATCTGGGCAGGGGCAGATACGCAGTATTTT
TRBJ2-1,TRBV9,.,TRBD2,CASSVRPSGSNEQFF,TGTGCCAGCAGCGTTCGTCCTAGCGGGAGCAATGAGCAGTTCTTC
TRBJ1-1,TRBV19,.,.,CASSNRLGGNTEAFF,TGTGCCAGTAGTAACCGCCTGGGGGGGAACACTGAAGCTTTCTTT
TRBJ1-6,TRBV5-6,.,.,CASSLAGIGSSPLHF,TGTGCCAGCAGCTTGGCAGGGATAGGCAGTTCACCCCTCCACTTT
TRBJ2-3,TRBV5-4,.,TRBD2,CASSLWSSGGAGADTQYF,TGTGCCAGCAGCTTGTGGTCTAGCGGGGGGGCAGGTGCAGATACGCAGTATTTT
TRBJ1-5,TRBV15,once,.,CATSRYRNQPQHF,TGTGCCACCAGCAGATACAGGAATCAGCCCCAGCATTTT
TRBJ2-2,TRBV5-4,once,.,CASSRTGSPTGELFF,TGTGCCAGCAGCAGGACGGGCTCCCCAACCGGGGAGCTGTTTTTT
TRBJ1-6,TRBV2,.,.,CASRARETSSGPLHF,TGTGCCAGCAGAGCCAGGGAAACGAGTTCAGGGCCCCTCCACTTT
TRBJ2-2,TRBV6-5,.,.,CASTRVGTGELFF,TGTGCCAGCACTCGGGTGGGCACCGGGGAGCTGTTTTTT
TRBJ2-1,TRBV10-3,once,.,CAISGGREAEQFF,TGTGCCATCAGTGGGGGCAGGGAGGCTGAGCAGTTCTTC
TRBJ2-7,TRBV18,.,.,CASSPPTTYEQYF,TGTGCCAGCTCACCACCGACGACTTACGAGCAGTACTTC
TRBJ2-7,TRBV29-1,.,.,CSVEEGTEGQYF,TGCAGCGTTGAAGAGGGCACGGAGGGGCAGTACTTC
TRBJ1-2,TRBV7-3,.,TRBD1,CASSTTGGNGYTF,TGTGCCAGCAGCACCACAGGGGGCAATGGCTACACCTTC
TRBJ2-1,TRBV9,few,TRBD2,CASSVGLAVYNEQFF,TGTGCCAGCAGCGTAGGACTAGCGGTTTACAATGAGCAGTTCTTC
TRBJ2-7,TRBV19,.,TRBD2,CASSNRWASGKYEQYF,TGTGCCAGTAGTAATCGTTGGGCTAGCGGGAAGTACGAGCAGTACTTC
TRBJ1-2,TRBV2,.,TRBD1,CASREDRGSVSYGYTF,TGTGCCAGCAGGGAAGACAGGGGATCGGTGAGCTATGGCTACACCTTC
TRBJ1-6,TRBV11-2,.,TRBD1,CASSGLGQGNSPLHF,TGTGCCAGCAGCGGATTGGGACAGGGGAATTCACCCCTCCACTTT
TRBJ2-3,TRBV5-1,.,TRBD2,CASSDSGRGGGTDTQYF,TGCGCCAGCAGCGACAGCGGGAGAGGGGGGGGCACAGATACGCAGTATTTT
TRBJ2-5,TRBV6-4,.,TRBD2,CASGERDSKETQYF,TGTGCCAGCGGCGAGCGGGACTCAAAAGAGACCCAGTACTTC
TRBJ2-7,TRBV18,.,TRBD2,CASSPPSRRGATDEQYF,TGTGCCAGCTCACCACCATCTCGGCGGGGGGCTACGGACGAGCAGTACTTC
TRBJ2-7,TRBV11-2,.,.,CASSLPAAGRYEQYF,TGTGCCAGCAGCTTACCGGCGGCGGGGAGATACGAGCAGTACTTC
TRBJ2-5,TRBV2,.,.,CASRSGAGETQYF,TGTGCCAGCAGATCAGGGGCGGGGGAGACCCAGTACTTC
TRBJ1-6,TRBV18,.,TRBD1,CASSPPRTGSNSPLHF,TGTGCCAGCTCACCACCCCGGACAGGGAGTAATTCACCCCTCCACTTT
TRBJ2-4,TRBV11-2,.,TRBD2,CASSSLRSSGRAAKNIQYF,TGTGCCAGCAGCTCCCTACGAAGTAGCGGGAGAGCAGCCAAAAACATTCAGTACTTC
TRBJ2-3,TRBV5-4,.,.,CASSSVVDTDTQYF,TGTGCCAGCAGCTCGGTCGTCGACACAGATACGCAGTATTTT
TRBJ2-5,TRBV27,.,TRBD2,CASSFRPLADLQETQYF,TGTGCCAGCAGTTTTCGTCCCCTAGCGGATCTACAAGAGACCCAGTACTTC
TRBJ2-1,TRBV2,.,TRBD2,CASSEAGTAGGPRNEQFF,TGTGCCAGCAGTGAAGCGGGGACAGCGGGAGGGCCGAGGAATGAGCAGTTCTTC
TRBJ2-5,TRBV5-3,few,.,CARSLQGETQYF,TGTGCCAGAAGCTTGCAGGGGGAGACCCAGTACTTC
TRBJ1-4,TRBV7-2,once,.,CASTNVRGKLFF,TGTGCCAGCACCAATGTACGGGGCAAACTGTTTTTT
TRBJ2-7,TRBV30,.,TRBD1,CAWTWDRGYEQYF,TGTGCCTGGACCTGGGACAGGGGCTACGAGCAGTACTTC
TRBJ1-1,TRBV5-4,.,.,CASSLEASMNTEAFF,TGTGCCAGCAGCCTCGAGGCATCCATGAACACTGAAGCTTTCTTT
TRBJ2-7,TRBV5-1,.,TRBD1,CASSRTGSLHEQYF,TGCGCCAGCAGCAGGACAGGTAGTCTCCACGAGCAGTACTTC
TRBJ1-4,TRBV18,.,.,CASSPLNTYNEKLFF,TGTGCCAGCTCACCACTGAATACCTATAATGAAAAACTGTTTTTT
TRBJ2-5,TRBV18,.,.,CASSPLVRDRETQYF,TGTGCCAGCTCACCTCTTGTACGGGATAGAGAGACCCAGTACTTC
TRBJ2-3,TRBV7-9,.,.,CASSLPLSTDTQYF,TGTGCCAGCAGCTTACCCCTTAGCACAGATACGCAGTATTTT
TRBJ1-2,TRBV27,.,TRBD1,CASSLRTGNYGYTF,TGTGCCAGCAGTTTAAGGACAGGAAACTATGGCTACACCTTC
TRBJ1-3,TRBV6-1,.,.,CASSVTAIGNTIYF,TGTGCCAGCAGTGTGACAGCTATTGGAAACACCATATATTTT
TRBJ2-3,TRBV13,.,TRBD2,CASINSGLLAGPRTDTQYF,TGTGCCAGCATCAATAGTGGGTTATTAGCGGGACCCCGCACAGATACGCAGTATTTT
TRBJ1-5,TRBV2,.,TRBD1,CASGRQGGQPQHF,TGTGCCAGCGGAAGACAGGGGGGACAGCCCCAGCATTTT
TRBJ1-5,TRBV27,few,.,CASSSGRGQPQHF,TGTGCCAGCAGTTCCGGCAGGGGTCAGCCCCAGCATTTT
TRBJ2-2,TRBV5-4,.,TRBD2,CASSHLTGGDTGELFF,TGTGCCAGCAGCCACCTAACGGGAGGGGACACCGGGGAGCTGTTTTTT
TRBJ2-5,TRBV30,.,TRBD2,CAWAGGAETQYF,TGTGCCTGGGCGGGGGGGGCCGAGACCCAGTACTTC
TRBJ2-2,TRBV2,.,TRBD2,CASSDRGDTGELFF,TGTGCCAGCAGTGATCGGGGGGACACCGGGGAGCTGTTTTTT